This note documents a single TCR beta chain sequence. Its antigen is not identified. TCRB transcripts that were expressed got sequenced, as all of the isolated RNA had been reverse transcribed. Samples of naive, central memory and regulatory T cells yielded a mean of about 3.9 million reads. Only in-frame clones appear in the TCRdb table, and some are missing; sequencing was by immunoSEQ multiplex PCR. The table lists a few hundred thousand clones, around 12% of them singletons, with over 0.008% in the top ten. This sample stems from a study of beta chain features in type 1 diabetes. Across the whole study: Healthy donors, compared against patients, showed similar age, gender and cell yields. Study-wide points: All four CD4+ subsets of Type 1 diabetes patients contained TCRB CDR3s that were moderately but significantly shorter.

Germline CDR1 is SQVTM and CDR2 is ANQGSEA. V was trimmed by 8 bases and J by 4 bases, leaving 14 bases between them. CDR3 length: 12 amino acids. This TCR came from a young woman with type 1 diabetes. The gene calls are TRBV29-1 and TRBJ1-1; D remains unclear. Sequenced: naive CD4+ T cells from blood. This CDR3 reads CSPSPAGTEAFF. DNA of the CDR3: TGCAGCCCCTCCCCGGCAGGCACTGAAGCTTTCTTT.